These 3 T cell receptor beta chains originate from one sample sequenced in a study of blood T cell repertoires in COVID-19. The method was immunoSEQ multiplex PCR; TCRdb's version includes in-frame clones alone and lacks a portion of them. The data hold some 120,000 clones, with roughly 80% observed a single time. The sequencing input was peripheral blood. The receptors here all came from a human donor in a cohort sampled during active COVID-19.

The V and J genes are TRBV6-4 and TRBJ2-1; 10 bases agree with TRBD2. The ends lost 3 bases at V and 8 bases at J; junction bases unmatched: 7. The germline V gene encodes CDR1 MRHNA and CDR2 SNTAGT. CDR3 length equals 15 residues. The CDR3 region is CASSEASGSGDEQFF. CDR3 DNA sequence: TGTGCCAGCAGTGAGGCTAGCGGGAGCGGGGATGAGCAGTTCTTC.

V and J are TRBV7-2 and TRBJ1-1, with D possibly matching TRBD1 (5 bases). V lost 1 base and J 4 bases, leaving 13 bases between the germline ends. The CDR3 has 15 amino acids. Germline CDR1 is SGHTA and CDR2 is FQGNSA. CDR3 in amino acids: CASSLVAGSGTEAFF. CDR3 coding DNA: TGTGCCAGCAGCTTAGTGGCAGGGTCGGGCACTGAAGCTTTCTTT.

The J gene is TRBJ1-2, the V gene TRBV6-5, with D unclear. Per germline, CDR1 MNHEY and CDR2 SVGAGI. This CDR3 is built from 13 residues. Trimming took off 4 bases at V and 8 bases at J, with 14 bases between the two ends. The CDR3 protein is CASSSPREHGYTF. The CDR3 coding sequence is TGTGCCAGCAGTTCCCCGAGAGAGCACGGCTACACCTTC.